This TCR beta chain appears in the sequencing data of a study of response to subunit inactivated influenza vaccine. Broader study findings: New T cells are recruited in small numbers by each seasonal influenza vaccination, according to the authors' suggestion.

This CDR3 spans 12 amino acids. Trimming pared 5 bases from V and 4 bases from J, leaving 8 bases between. Looked up from germline, CDR1 is MNHEY and CDR2 is SVGEGT. TCRdb itself ran the RT-PCR reads through MiXCR, one entry per CDR3 protein. The repertoire holds approximately 500,000 distinct CDR3 sequences, with approximately 13% as singletons. Only a few counts were recorded for this clonotype. Its antigen is currently unknown. The receptor comes from a man in his fifties or sixties who received an inactivated influenza vaccine. The sample here was PBMCs from blood, taken 45 days after vaccination. The chain employs TRBV6-2 or TRBV6-3 and TRBJ1-2, with D hard to call. CDR3 protein: CASSGLSYGYTF. DNA for the CDR3: TGTGCCAGCAGTGGTTTGAGCTATGGCTACACCTTC.